The sample holds many counts of the clone carrying this TCR beta chain. Its specificity is unknown. The data stem from a study of early T cells in non-severe SARS-CoV-2 infection. For the study at large: Chains were not paired, and sequencing was done on bulk RNA from unsorted whole blood.

The study, taken as a whole, reports: Database matching using VDJdb favored anti-spike CD8 responses, with private and CD4 specificities left missing.

Researchers tagged individual cDNA molecules with unique molecular identifiers. In TCRdb, the 5' RACE reads were re-called with MiXCR into one record per CDR3 protein. The table shows approximately 50,000 distinct CDR3 sequences, with around 8% occurring only once. The germline CDR1 and CDR2 sequences are SNHLY and FYNNEI. The CDR3 totals 13 residues. V gave up 8 bases and J gave up 5 bases, with 13 bases separating them. The source material was whole blood. This sequence was found in an adult who was a healthcare worker with PCR-confirmed SARS-CoV-2 infection or an uninfected control (not recorded which). This chain joins TRBV2 and TRBJ2-1; no firm D call. CDR3 nucleotide sequence: TGTGCCAGCGGGTACAACACACACAATGAGCAGTTCTTC. Protein product: CASGYNTHNEQFF.